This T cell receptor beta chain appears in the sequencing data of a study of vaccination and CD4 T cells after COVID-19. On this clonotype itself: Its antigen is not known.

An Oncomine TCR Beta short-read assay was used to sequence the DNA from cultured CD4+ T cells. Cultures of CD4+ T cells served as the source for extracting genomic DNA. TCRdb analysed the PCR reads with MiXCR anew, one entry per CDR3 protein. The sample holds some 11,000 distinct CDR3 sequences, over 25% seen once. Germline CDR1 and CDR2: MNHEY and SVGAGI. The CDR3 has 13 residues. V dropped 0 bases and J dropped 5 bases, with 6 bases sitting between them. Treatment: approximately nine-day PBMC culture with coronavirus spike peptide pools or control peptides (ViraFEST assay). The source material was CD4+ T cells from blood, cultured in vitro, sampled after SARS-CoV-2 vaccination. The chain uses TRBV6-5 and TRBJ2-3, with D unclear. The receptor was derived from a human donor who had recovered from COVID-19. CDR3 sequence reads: CASSYSSGDTQYF. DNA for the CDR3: TGTGCCAGCAGTTACTCGTCCGGAGATACGCAGTATTTT.